This entry lists 24 T cell receptor beta chains sequenced from one sample in a study of identical twins. TCRdb called the 5' RACE reads again in MiXCR, with one record for every CDR3 protein. In the table there are roughly 720,000 distinct CDR3 sequences, 15% to 20% of which are singletons. This sample was also put to use in a study of T cells expressing NK-cell markers.

The sample taken for sequencing was PBMCs. Source of these receptors: a woman between 18 and 30 years old in good health.

This clonotype was seen at least ten times. The gene calls are TRBV3-1 and TRBJ2-1; 11 bases fit TRBD2. Germline V gene data show CDR1 as LGHDT and CDR2 as YNNKEL (reference sequence). The CDR3 sequence is 15 residues long. V shed 5 bases, J shed 3 bases, and the junction held 3 bases outside the gene matches. CDR3 region: CASSSGLADYNEQFF. CDR3 sequence (DNA): TGTGCCAGCAGCTCGGGACTAGCGGACTACAATGAGCAGTTCTTC.

J is TRBJ2-5 and V is TRBV5-1; maybe TRBD2 (5 bases). The germline V and J ends were trimmed by 3 bases and 1 base, with 13 bases remaining between them. The CDR3 is 15 amino acids. Germline V gene data show CDR1 as SGHRS and CDR2 as YFSETQ. DNA for the CDR3: TGCGCCAGCAGCTGGAGGACGGACCTCCAAGAGACCCAGTACTTC. The encoded protein is CASSWRTDLQETQYF.

The chain is built from TRBV20-1 and TRBJ1-1; D gene unclear. V was shortened by 4 bases and J by 0 bases, with 6 bases between the two germline ends. From germline, CDR1 is DFQATT and CDR2 SNEGSKA (reference sequence). CDR3 size: 12 residues. CDR3 loop: CSATAVNTEAFF. In DNA form, the CDR3 reads TGCAGTGCTACCGCCGTGAACACTGAAGCTTTCTTT.

As DNA, the CDR3 is TGTGCCAGCAGCTCCACTACAGGGGTAGCGGGGAGCTCCTACAATGAGCAGTTCTTC. Residues: CASSSTTGVAGSSYNEQFF. The V and J genes are TRBV11-1 and TRBJ2-1; maybe TRBD2 (8 bases). From germline, CDR1 is SGHAT and CDR2 FQDESV (reference sequence). V shed 4 bases and J shed 0 bases, with 22 bases lying between them. The CDR3 length is 19 residues.

This sequence joins TRBV6-1 and TRBJ2-7; D call uncertain. Between the trimmed V and J ends, which lost 6 bases and 4 bases, there was a span of 16 bases. From germline, CDR1 is MNHNS and CDR2 SASEGT. The CDR3 is 14 amino acids. CDR3 in DNA: TGTGCCAGCAGATCACCACGGTTGGGTTACGAGCAGTACTTC. Residues: CASRSPRLGYEQYF.

This clonotype appeared many times. The chain joins TRBV12-3 or TRBV12-4 to TRBJ1-2, with no clear D. The CDR3 consists of 13 residues. V lost 0 bases and J lost 5, with 7 bases in between. CDR3 sequence reads: CASSLALKYGYTF. The CDR3 DNA sequence: TGTGCCAGCAGTTTAGCCCTGAAGTATGGCTACACCTTC.

This clonotype appeared a few times. The chain combines TRBV3-1 with TRBJ1-2; 7 nucleotides match TRBD1. There are 14 residues in the CDR3. Germline CDR1 reads LGHDT; CDR2 reads YNNKEL (reference sequence). The V gene end was trimmed by 3 bases and the J gene end by 6 bases; junction bases not matched to a gene: 7. This chain's CDR3 is CASSQSGRGDGYTF. In DNA form, the CDR3 reads TGTGCCAGCAGCCAGTCTGGCAGGGGGGATGGCTACACCTTC.

This sequence joins TRBV5-6 and TRBJ2-5; D ambiguous. CDR1 and CDR2 from the germline V gene are SGHDT and YYEEEE. The CDR3 runs 12 residues. Trimming stripped 4 bases from V and 5 bases from J, with 9 bases between. CDR3 DNA: TGTGCCAGCAGCGTTCTATTGGAGACCCAGTACTTC. Amino acid sequence: CASSVLLETQYF.

J is TRBJ1-6 and V is TRBV7-2, with 7 bases lining up with TRBD1. Unmatched junction bases numbered 3, after V lost 0 bases and J lost 7 bases. The CDR3 sequence is 15 residues long. The germline CDR1 and CDR2 sequences are SGHTA and FQGNSA. The CDR3 region is CASSLATGSNSPLHF. The CDR3 DNA reads as TGTGCCAGCAGCTTAGCGACAGGGTCAAATTCACCCCTCCACTTT.

The table lists this clonotype with a few counts. The rearrangement joins TRBV20-1 to TRBJ2-3, with D possibly being TRBD2 (6 bases). Germline lookup yields CDR1 DFQATT and CDR2 SNEGSKA (reference sequence). V lost 0 bases and J 4 bases, leaving 14 bases between the germline ends. This CDR3 spans 15 amino acids. CDR3 amino acids: CSARDPSGAPDTQYF. CDR3 nucleotides: TGCAGTGCTAGAGATCCCTCGGGAGCCCCAGATACGCAGTATTTT.

This clonotype showed up just a few times. The V gene is TRBV12-3 or TRBV12-4, the J gene TRBJ1-6; D not resolved. This CDR3 spans 14 amino acids. V dropped 3 bases and J dropped 4 bases, with 7 bases sitting between them. This CDR3 is CASSFGIYNSPLHF. CDR3 nucleotide sequence: TGTGCCAGCAGTTTTGGCATTTATAATTCACCCCTCCACTTT.

The chain couples TRBV5-5 to TRBJ2-4; no definite D call. CDR1 and CDR2 from the germline V gene are SGHKS and YYEKEE (reference sequence). The V gene lost 4 bases and the J gene lost 6 bases, with 14 bases spanning the gap. CDR3 length equals 14 residues. The CDR3 is CASSPLGSRNIQYF. The DNA of the CDR3 is TGTGCCAGCAGCCCCCTTGGGTCCCGAAACATTCAGTACTTC. The whole variable domain, filled in from reference TRBV5-5 and TRBJ2-4, reads DAGVTQSPTHLIKTRGQQVTLRCSPISGHKSVSWYQQVLGQGPQFIFQYYEKEERGRGNFPDRFSARQFPNYSSELNVNALLLGDSALYLCASSPLGSRNIQYFGAGTRLSVL.

The V gene is TRBV15, the J gene TRBJ2-1, with D uncertain. From germline, CDR1 is LNHNV and CDR2 YYDKDF (reference sequence). Trimming shortened V by 1 base and J by 0 bases, and 13 bases separated the two germline ends. The CDR3 length is 17 residues. CDR3 coding DNA: TGTGCCACCAGCAGAGGGCCTTTGAGGAGCTCCTACAATGAGCAGTTCTTC. This sequence encodes CATSRGPLRSSYNEQFF.

The chain links TRBV6-2 or TRBV6-3 to TRBJ2-3; TRBD2 is a possible D gene (5 bases). The CDR3 extends over 17 amino acids. V lost 8 bases and J 0 bases, leaving 21 bases between the germline ends. Germline V gives CDR1 MNHEY, CDR2 SVGEGT. The CDR3 region is CASHMDGQSGSTDTQYF. In DNA form, the CDR3 reads TGTGCCAGCCACATGGACGGCCAAAGCGGCAGCACAGATACGCAGTATTTT.

This clonotype was seen a single time. The V call is TRBV18, the J call TRBJ2-3, with no clear D. From germline, CDR1 is KGHSH and CDR2 LQKENI. The length of the CDR3 is 16 residues. V lost 6 bases, J lost 0 bases, and 16 bases lay in between. This CDR3 is CASSTRLFSSTDTQYF. CDR3 nucleotide sequence: TGTGCCAGCTCGACAAGACTGTTCTCCAGCACAGATACGCAGTATTTT.

J is TRBJ2-1 and V is TRBV12-3 or TRBV12-4; the match to TRBD2 covers 10 bases. V shed 6 bases and J 6 bases; nucleotides not matched to a gene: 11. The CDR3 has 16 amino acids. CDR3 sequence (DNA): TGTGCCAGCAGAAAGCGGGAGGGAAGGATACGCAATGAGCAGTTCTTC. Its protein product is CASRKREGRIRNEQFF.

CDR3 sequence (DNA): TGCGCCAGCAGCTTGGGTCCGGGGGGGCCGGCTGATACGCAGTATTTT. Protein sequence: CASSLGPGGPADTQYF. V gene TRBV5-1 combines with J gene TRBJ2-3; 8 bases fit TRBD2. Germline loops: CDR1 SGHRS, CDR2 YFSETQ. The CDR3 has 16 amino acids. Unmatched junction bases numbered 9, after V lost 0 bases and J lost 6 bases.

V usage is TRBV6-1 and J usage is TRBJ2-2; possibly TRBD2 for D (5 bases). The length of the CDR3 is 13 residues. V was clipped by 8 bases and J by 2 bases, with 9 bases between them. Germline-derived CDR1 and CDR2 are MNHNS and SASEGT. CDR3 loop: CASGRGNTGELFF. CDR3 in DNA: TGTGCCAGCGGACGGGGTAACACCGGGGAGCTGTTTTTT.

The V gene is TRBV2, the J gene TRBJ2-3; a possible D gene is TRBD1 (6 bases). The CDR3 runs to 15 residues. CDR1 is SNHLY, CDR2 FYNNEI, per germline. Trimming removed 3 bases from V and 1 base from J, with 11 bases in between. CDR3 nucleotides: TGTGCCAGCAGTGATACAGGGTCGGGCACAGATACGCAGTATTTT. Its translation is CASSDTGSGTDTQYF.

J is TRBJ2-5 and V is TRBV20-1, with unresolved D. Germline CDR1 and CDR2: DFQATT and SNEGSKA (reference sequence). Trimming stripped 0 bases from V and 2 bases from J, with 16 bases between. The CDR3 is 16 residues long. The CDR3 nucleotides are TGCAGTGCTAGAGATACTAACCGGGCCCTACAAGAGACCCAGTACTTC. Translating it yields CSARDTNRALQETQYF.

The chain couples TRBV18 to TRBJ2-2, with TRBD2 identical over 8 bases. J lost 1 base, V lost 3 bases, and 4 bases had no gene match. Germline CDR1 is KGHSH and CDR2 is LQKENI. This CDR3 has 16 residues. The CDR3 sequence: CASSPPSGGNTGELFF. The CDR3 coding sequence is TGTGCCAGCTCACCCCCGAGCGGGGGGAACACCGGGGAGCTGTTTTTT. The complete variable domain, with remaining parts taken from reference TRBV18 and TRBJ2-2, reads NAGVMQNPRHLVRRRGQEARLRCSPMKGHSHVYWYRQLPEEGLKFMVYLQKENIIDESGMPKERFSAEFPKEGPSILRIQQVVRGDSAAYFCASSPPSGGNTGELFFGEGSRLTVL.

This clonotype was seen a few times. J is TRBJ1-6 and V is TRBV20-1; D is unresolved. The CDR3 length is 15 residues. CDR1 is DFQATT, CDR2 SNEGSKA, per germline (reference sequence). V shed 6 bases and J shed 5 bases, with 17 bases lying between them. The CDR3 protein is CSATALGADNSPLHF. The CDR3, as DNA: TGCAGTGCAACCGCCCTCGGTGCCGATAATTCACCCCTCCACTTT.

This chain connects TRBV10-3 to TRBJ2-7; D not resolved. From germline, CDR1 is ENHRY and CDR2 SYGVKD. V dropped 3 bases and J dropped 6 bases, with 15 bases sitting between them. The CDR3 sequence is 14 residues long. CDR3 in amino acids: CAISDVGPPREQYF. For the CDR3, the DNA is TGTGCCATCAGTGATGTTGGGCCTCCACGCGAGCAGTACTTC.

Only a few counts were recorded for this clonotype. The chain has TRBV20-1 and TRBJ1-1, with 8 bases lining up with TRBD1. CDR1 is DFQATT, CDR2 SNEGSKA, per germline (reference sequence). The V segment lost 5 bases and the J segment 4 bases; nucleotides outside the gene matches: 12. This CDR3 spans 15 amino acids. CDR3 bases: TGCAGTGCTGGTACAGGGGGGGTTTTTTCCACTGAAGCTTTCTTT. It codes for CSAGTGGVFSTEAFF.